This is a list of T cell receptor beta chains from one sample in a study of blood T cell repertoires in COVID-19. Data came from immunoSEQ multiplex PCR; TCRdb stores just in-frame clones and leaves some out. The sample yields 150,000 to 200,000 clones, approximately 90% seen once. The sequencing input was peripheral blood. The receptors come from a woman at least 80 years old in a cohort sampled during active or convalescent COVID-19. CDR3s include the opening cysteine and the closing phenylalanine or tryptophan. Each record gives: D gene, J gene, V gene, clone size, CDR3 DNA, CDR3 protein. A D gene is named only where the DNA matches it firmly. Clone size is given for some rows only: seen once, a few or many times, or a class if the clone is expanded.

. TRBJ2-5 TRBV7-2 once TGTGCCAGCAGCTTAGCTTGGGGTAGGGGCGAGACCCAGTACTTC CASSLAWGRGETQYF
TRBD1 TRBJ1-1 TRBV6-1 . TGTGCCAGCAGTGAAGCTTTAGGACAGGGCGTGTGGGCTGAAGCTTTCTTT CASSEALGQGVWAEAFF
. TRBJ2-7 TRBV5-5 . TGTGCCAGCAGCTCGACGGAGACGGGGTTCCCCTCCTACGAGCAGTACTTC CASSSTETGFPSYEQYF
TRBD1 TRBJ1-6 TRBV10-3 . TGTGCCATCAGTGAGCGGGCGGGACAGGGGACCTATAATTCACCCCTCCACTTT CAISERAGQGTYNSPLHF
TRBD1 TRBJ1-5 TRBV5-6 . TGTGCCAGCAGCATCGGGACAGTAAGTCAGCCCCAGCATTTT CASSIGTVSQPQHF
TRBD2 TRBJ2-1 TRBV5-1 . TGCGCCAGCAGCTTTAGCGGGGGATCCTACAATGAGCAGTTCTTC CASSFSGGSYNEQFF
TRBD1 TRBJ1-6 TRBV11-2 . TGTGCCAGCAGCTTAGGGCAGGGGGCCGATTCACCCCTCCACTTT CASSLGQGADSPLHF
. TRBJ2-3 TRBV27 . TGTGCCAGCATGGGTGGAGGAAATACGCAGTATTTT CASMGGGNTQYF
. TRBJ1-3 TRBV4-1 . TGCGCCAGCAGCCGTGACACAGGGTCTGGAAACACCATATATTTT CASSRDTGSGNTIYF
TRBD2 TRBJ2-1 TRBV18 . TGTGCCAGCTCACCAAGCCTAGCGGGAGTTGGCGATGAGCAGTTCTTC CASSPSLAGVGDEQFF
. TRBJ1-3 TRBV6-7 once TGTGCCAGCAGTGACTCGAGGGTTGCGGGAAACACCATATATTTT CASSDSRVAGNTIYF
. TRBJ2-5 TRBV7-9 . TGTGCCACCTGCAGAGCCCTGGAGGGCGAGACCCAGTACTTC CATCRALEGETQYF
TRBD2 TRBJ2-2 TRBV28 . TGTGCCAGCAGTTCCCAAGGACTAGCGGGATCCACCGGGGAGCTGTTTTTT CASSSQGLAGSTGELFF
TRBD1 TRBJ1-5 TRBV2 . TGTGCCAGCACCGACAGGGCCCACAATCAGCCCCAGCATTTT CASTDRAHNQPQHF
. TRBJ2-5 TRBV21-1 . . CASRDLCQQQSTCGQKETQYF
. TRBJ2-1 TRBV2 . TGTGCCAGCACAGCAGGCTCCTACAATGAGCAGTTCTTC CASTAGSYNEQFF
. TRBJ1-5 TRBV20-1 . TGCAGTGCTAGTGGCCGGTCCTATCAGCCCCAGCATTTT CSASGRSYQPQHF
. TRBJ1-5 TRBV5-1 once TGCGCCAGCAGCTTGGGCGAAAATCAGCCCCAGCATTTT CASSLGENQPQHF
. TRBJ2-1 TRBV10-3 few TGTGCCATCAGTGAGGAGGGTAGGAGTGAGCAGTTCTTC CAISEEGRSEQFF
TRBD1 TRBJ1-6 TRBV11-3 . TGTGCCAGCAGCTTAGGACAGGGCCGATTTAATTCACCCCTCCACTTT CASSLGQGRFNSPLHF
TRBD1 TRBJ2-4 TRBV5-4 . TGTGCCAGCAGCTTGAACCGGGACAGGGGGGGTATTCAGTACTTC CASSLNRDRGGIQYF
TRBD1 TRBJ2-2 TRBV29-1 . TGCAGCCCTCGCCGGGACAGGGTCACCGGGGAGCTGTTTTTT CSPRRDRVTGELFF
. TRBJ1-1 TRBV12-3/TRBV12-4 few TGTGCCAGCAGTTTTATCACTGAAGCTTTCTTT CASSFITEAFF
. TRBJ2-7 TRBV6-6 . TGTGCCAGCAGCCTAAGTTTTGGGCCTTACGAGCAGTACTTC CASSLSFGPYEQYF
. TRBJ1-1 TRBV6-6 . TGTGCCAGCAGTCCCTCAGGAGGGGCGAAGGGAAGGACTGAAGCTTTCTTT CASSPSGGAKGRTEAFF
TRBD2 TRBJ2-3 TRBV28 . TGTGCCAGCGGATCATTAGCGGGGCACACAGATACGCAGTATTTT CASGSLAGHTDTQYF
TRBD1 TRBJ1-4 TRBV6-5 . TGTGCCAGCAGTAAGAGGGACAGGCGAGAAGAAAAACTGTTTTTT CASSKRDRREEKLFF
TRBD2 TRBJ2-2 TRBV4-1 once TGCGCCAGCAGCCACCTCCTCCGCGAGGGACTAGTTCCCGGGGAGCTGTTTTTT CASSHLLREGLVPGELFF
. TRBJ1-1 TRBV7-9 . TGTGCCAGCAGCTTACAGGTTGGAACTGAAGCTTTCTTT CASSLQVGTEAFF
. TRBJ2-1 TRBV4-2 . TGTGCCAGCAGCCAAGTCTACTTAGCGGAGTACAATGAGCAGTTCTTC CASSQVYLAEYNEQFF
TRBD2 TRBJ2-1 TRBV9 . TGTGCCAGCAGCCCAGGTCTTACGGGGGGGCAAAATGAGCAGTTCTTC CASSPGLTGGQNEQFF
. TRBJ1-1 TRBV24-1 . TGTGCCACCAGTTTGGGTCAGGCGACTGAAGCTTTCTTT CATSLGQATEAFF
TRBD2 TRBJ2-1 TRBV28 few TGTGCCAGCAGTTTAGGCGGGGGGTCCAATGAGCAGTTCTTC CASSLGGGSNEQFF
. TRBJ1-2 TRBV7-2 . TGTGCCAGCAGCTTAGCCCAGGGTGCCTATGGCTACACCTTC CASSLAQGAYGYTF
TRBD1 TRBJ1-2 TRBV29-1 . TGCAGCGTTGATTATGGGGACAGACCCGACTATGGCTACACCTTC CSVDYGDRPDYGYTF